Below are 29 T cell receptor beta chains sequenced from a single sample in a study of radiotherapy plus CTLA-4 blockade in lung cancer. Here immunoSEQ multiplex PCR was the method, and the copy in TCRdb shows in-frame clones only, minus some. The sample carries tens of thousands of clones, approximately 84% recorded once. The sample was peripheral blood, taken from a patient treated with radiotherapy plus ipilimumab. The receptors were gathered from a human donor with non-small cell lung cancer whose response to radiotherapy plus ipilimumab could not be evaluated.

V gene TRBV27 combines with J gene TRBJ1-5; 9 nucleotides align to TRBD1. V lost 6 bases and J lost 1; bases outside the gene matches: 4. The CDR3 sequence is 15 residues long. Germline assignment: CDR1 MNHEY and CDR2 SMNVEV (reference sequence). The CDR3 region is CASRTGGVSNQPQHF. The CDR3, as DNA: TGTGCCAGCAGGACAGGGGGAGTGAGCAATCAGCCCCAGCATTTT.

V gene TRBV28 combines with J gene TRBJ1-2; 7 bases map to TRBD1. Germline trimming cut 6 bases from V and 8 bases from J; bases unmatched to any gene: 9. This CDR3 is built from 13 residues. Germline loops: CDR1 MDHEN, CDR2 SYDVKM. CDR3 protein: CASRFDREYGYTF. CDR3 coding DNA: TGTGCCAGCAGATTCGACAGGGAATACGGCTACACCTTC.

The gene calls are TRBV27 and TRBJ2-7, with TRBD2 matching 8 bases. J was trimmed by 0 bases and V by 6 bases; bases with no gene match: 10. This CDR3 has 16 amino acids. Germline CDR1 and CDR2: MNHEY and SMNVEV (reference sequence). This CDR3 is CASSIHSGKFSYEQYF. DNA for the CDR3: TGTGCCAGCAGCATACATAGCGGGAAGTTCTCCTACGAGCAGTACTTC.

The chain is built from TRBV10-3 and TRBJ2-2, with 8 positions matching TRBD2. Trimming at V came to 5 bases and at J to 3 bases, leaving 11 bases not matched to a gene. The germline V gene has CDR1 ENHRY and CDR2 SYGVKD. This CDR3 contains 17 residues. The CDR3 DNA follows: TGTGCCATCAGTATGAGTACGGGGACTAGGGACACCGGGGAGCTGTTTTTT. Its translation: CAISMSTGTRDTGELFF.

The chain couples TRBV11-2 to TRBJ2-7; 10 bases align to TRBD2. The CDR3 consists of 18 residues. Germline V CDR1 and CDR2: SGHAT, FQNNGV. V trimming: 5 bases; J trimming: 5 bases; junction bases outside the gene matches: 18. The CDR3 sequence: CASSRPAGAGGPVDEQYF. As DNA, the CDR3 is TGTGCCAGCAGCCGACCCGCGGGAGCGGGAGGGCCCGTAGACGAGCAGTACTTC.

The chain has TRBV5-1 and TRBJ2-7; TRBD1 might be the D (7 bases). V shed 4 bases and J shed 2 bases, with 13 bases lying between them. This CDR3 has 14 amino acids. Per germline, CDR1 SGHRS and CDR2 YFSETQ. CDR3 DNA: TGCGCCAGCAGCCCCGACAGGGAGGCCTACGAGCAGTACTTC. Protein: CASSPDREAYEQYF. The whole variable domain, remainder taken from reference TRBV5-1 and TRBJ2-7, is KAGVTQTPRYLIKTRGQQVTLSCSPISGHRSVSWYQQTPGQGLQFLFEYFSETQRNKGNFPGRFSGRQFSNSRSEMNVSTLELGDSALYLCASSPDREAYEQYFGPGTRLTVT.

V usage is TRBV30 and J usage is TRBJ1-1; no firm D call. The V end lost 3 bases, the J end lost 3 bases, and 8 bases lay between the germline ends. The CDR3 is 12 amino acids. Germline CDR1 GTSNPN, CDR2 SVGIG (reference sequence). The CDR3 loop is CAWSRSDTEAFF. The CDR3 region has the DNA TGTGCCTGGAGCCGGTCGGACACTGAAGCTTTCTTT.

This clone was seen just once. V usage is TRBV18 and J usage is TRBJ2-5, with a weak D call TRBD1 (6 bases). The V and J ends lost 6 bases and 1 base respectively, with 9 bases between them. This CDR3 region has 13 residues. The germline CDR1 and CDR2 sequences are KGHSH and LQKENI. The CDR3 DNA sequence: TGTGCCAGCTCGACGGACAGCCAAGAGACCCAGTACTTC. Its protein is CASSTDSQETQYF. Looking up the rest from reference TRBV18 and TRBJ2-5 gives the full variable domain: NAGVMQNPRHLVRRRGQEARLRCSPMKGHSHVYWYRQLPEEGLKFMVYLQKENIIDESGMPKERFSAEFPKEGPSILRIQQVVRGDSAAYFCASSTDSQETQYFGPGTRLLVL.

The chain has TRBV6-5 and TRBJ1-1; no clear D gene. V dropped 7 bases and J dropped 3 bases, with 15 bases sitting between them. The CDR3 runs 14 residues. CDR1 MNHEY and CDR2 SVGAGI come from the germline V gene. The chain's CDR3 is CASMGREGDTEAFF. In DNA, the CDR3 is TGTGCCAGCATGGGGAGGGAGGGCGACACTGAAGCTTTCTTT.

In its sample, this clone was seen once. CDR3 nucleotide sequence: TGTGCCAGCAGTCCCTCCACCGGGGAGCTGTTTTTT. Translating gives CASSPSTGELFF. V gene TRBV4-2 combines with J gene TRBJ2-2; no definite D call. The CDR3 is 12 amino acids. Germline lookup yields CDR1 LGHNA and CDR2 YNFKEQ. V lost 6 bases, J lost 4 bases, and 6 bases lay in between.

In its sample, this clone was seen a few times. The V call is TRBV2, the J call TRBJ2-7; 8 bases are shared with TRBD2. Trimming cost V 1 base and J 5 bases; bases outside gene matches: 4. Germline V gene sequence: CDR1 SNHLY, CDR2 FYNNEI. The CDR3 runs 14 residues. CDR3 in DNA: TGTGCCAGCAGTGAAGGTAGCGGGACCAACGAGCAGTACTTC. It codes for CASSEGSGTNEQYF.

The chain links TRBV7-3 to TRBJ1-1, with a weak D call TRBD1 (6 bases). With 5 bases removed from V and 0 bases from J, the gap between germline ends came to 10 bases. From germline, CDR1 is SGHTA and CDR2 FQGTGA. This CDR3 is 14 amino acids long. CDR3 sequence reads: CASSPTGMNTEAFF. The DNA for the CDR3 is TGTGCCAGCAGCCCGACAGGAATGAACACTGAAGCTTTCTTT.

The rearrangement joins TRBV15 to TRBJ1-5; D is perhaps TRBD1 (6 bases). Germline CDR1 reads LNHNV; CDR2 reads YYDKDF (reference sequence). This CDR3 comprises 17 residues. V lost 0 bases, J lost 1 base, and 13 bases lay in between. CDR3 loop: CATSRDGAGASNQPQHF. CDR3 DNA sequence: TGTGCCACCAGCAGAGATGGGGCGGGGGCCAGCAATCAGCCCCAGCATTTT.

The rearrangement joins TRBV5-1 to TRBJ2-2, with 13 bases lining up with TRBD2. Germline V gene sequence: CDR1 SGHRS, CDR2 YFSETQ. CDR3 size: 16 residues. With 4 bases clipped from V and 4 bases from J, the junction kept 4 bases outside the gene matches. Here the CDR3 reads CASSRTSGGSTGELFF. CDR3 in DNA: TGCGCCAGCAGCCGGACTAGCGGGGGTTCCACCGGGGAGCTGTTTTTT.

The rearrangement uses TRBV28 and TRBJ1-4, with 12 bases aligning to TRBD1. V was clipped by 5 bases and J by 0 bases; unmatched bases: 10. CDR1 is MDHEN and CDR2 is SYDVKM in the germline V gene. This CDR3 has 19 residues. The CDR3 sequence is CASSPYRDRGPATNEKLFF. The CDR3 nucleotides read TGTGCCAGCAGTCCCTACCGGGACAGGGGGCCCGCAACTAATGAAAAACTGTTTTTT. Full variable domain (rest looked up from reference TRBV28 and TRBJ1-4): DVKVTQSSRYLVKRTGEKVFLECVQDMDHENMFWYRQDPGLGLRLIYFSYDVKMKEKGDIPEGYSVSREKKERFSLILESASTNQTSMYLCASSPYRDRGPATNEKLFFGSGTQLSVL.

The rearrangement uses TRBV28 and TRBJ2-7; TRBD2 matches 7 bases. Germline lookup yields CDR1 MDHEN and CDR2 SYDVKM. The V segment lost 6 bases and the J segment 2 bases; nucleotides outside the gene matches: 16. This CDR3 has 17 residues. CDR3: CASRLNVGLAVAYEQYF. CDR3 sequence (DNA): TGTGCCAGCAGACTAAACGTGGGTCTAGCGGTCGCCTACGAGCAGTACTTC.

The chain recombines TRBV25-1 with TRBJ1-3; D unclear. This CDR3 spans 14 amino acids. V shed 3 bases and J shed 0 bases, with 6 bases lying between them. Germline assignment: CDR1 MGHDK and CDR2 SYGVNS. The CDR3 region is CASSDSLSGNTIYF. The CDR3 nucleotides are TGTGCCAGCAGTGATAGCCTCTCTGGAAACACCATATATTTT.

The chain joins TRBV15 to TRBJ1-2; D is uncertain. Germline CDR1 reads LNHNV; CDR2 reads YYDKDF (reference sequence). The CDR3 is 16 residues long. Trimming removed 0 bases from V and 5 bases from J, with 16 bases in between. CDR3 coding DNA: TGTGCCACCAGCAGAGACCCGGAGGGATCTGTGTATGGCTACACCTTC. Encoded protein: CATSRDPEGSVYGYTF.

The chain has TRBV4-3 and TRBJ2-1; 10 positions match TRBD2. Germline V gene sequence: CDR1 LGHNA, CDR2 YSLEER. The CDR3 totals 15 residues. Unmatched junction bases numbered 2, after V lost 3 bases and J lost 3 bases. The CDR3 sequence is CASSHIAGGYNEQFF. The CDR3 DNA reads TGCGCCAGCAGCCATATAGCGGGAGGCTACAATGAGCAGTTCTTC.

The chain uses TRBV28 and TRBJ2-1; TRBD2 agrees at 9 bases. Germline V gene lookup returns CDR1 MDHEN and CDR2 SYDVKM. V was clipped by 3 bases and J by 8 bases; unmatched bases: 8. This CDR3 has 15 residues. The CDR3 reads CASSFRGLALDEQFF. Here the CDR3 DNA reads TGTGCCAGCAGTTTCAGGGGACTAGCTCTCGATGAGCAGTTCTTC.

The CDR3 here is CASSQDYQGAHPNTEAFF. CDR3 DNA: TGCGCCAGCAGCCAAGATTATCAGGGGGCTCATCCCAACACTGAAGCTTTCTTT. The rearrangement links TRBV4-3 to TRBJ1-1; 8 bases agree with TRBD1. Germline loops: CDR1 LGHNA, CDR2 YSLEER. The CDR3 runs to 18 residues. With V trimmed by 0 bases and J by 2 bases, 11 bases remained unmatched.

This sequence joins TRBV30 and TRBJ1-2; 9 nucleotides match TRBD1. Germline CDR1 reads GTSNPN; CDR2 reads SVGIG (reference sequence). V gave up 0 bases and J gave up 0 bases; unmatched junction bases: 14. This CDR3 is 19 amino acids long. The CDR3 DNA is TGTGCCTGGAGTGTAAGCCACAGGGGGCTAAGATCCTCTAACTATGGCTACACCTTC. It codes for CAWSVSHRGLRSSNYGYTF.

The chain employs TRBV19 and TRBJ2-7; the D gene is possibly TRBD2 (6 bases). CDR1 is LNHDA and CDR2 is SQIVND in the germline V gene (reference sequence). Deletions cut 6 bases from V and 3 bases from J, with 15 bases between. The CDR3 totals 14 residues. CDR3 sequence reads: CASSPGPGGYEQYF. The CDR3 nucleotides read TGTGCCAGTAGCCCGGGACCCGGGGGCTACGAGCAGTACTTC. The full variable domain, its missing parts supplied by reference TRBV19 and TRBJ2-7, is DGGITQSPKYLFRKEGQNVTLSCEQNLNHDAMYWYRQDPGQGLRLIYYSQIVNDFQKGDIAEGYSVSREKKESFPLTVTSAQKNPTAFYLCASSPGPGGYEQYFGPGTRLTVT.

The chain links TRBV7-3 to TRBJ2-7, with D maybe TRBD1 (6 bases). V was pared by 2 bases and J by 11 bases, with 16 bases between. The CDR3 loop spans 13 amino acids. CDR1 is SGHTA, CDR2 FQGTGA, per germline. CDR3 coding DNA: TGTGCCAGCAGCTTATTTCCTCAGGGGCAGGAGTACTTC. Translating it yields CASSLFPQGQEYF.

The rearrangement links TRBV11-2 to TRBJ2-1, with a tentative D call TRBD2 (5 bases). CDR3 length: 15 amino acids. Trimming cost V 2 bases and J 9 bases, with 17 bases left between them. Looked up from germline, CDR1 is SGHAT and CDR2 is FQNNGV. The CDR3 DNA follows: TGTGCCAGCAGCTTACTTTACAGTGGGAGTCGTGAGCAGTTCTTC. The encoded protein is CASSLLYSGSREQFF.

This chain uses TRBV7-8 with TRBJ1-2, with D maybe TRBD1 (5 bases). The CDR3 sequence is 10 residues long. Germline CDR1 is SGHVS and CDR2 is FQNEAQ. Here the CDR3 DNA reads TGTGCAACGGGGGACTATGGCTACACCTTC. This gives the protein CATGDYGYTF.

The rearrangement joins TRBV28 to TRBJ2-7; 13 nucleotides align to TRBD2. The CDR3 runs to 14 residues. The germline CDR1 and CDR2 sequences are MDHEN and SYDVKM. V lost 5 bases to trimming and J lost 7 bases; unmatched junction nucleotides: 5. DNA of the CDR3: TGTGCCAGCAGTCCACTGACTAGCGGGAGGGAGCAGTACTTC. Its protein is CASSPLTSGREQYF.

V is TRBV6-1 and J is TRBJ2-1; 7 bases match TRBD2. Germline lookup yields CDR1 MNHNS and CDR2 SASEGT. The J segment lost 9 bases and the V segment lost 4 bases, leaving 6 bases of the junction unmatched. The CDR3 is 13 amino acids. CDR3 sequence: CASSVQSGTEQFF. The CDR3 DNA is TGTGCCAGCAGTGTACAAAGCGGGACTGAGCAGTTCTTC.

As DNA, the CDR3 is TGTGCCAGCAGTGTTCTGACAGGCGAAAAACTGTTTTTT. Its protein is CASSVLTGEKLFF. This chain links TRBV2 with TRBJ1-4; D may be TRBD1 (6 bases). V was pared by 4 bases and J by 8 bases, with 11 bases between. The CDR3 has 13 residues. Per germline, CDR1 SNHLY and CDR2 FYNNEI.